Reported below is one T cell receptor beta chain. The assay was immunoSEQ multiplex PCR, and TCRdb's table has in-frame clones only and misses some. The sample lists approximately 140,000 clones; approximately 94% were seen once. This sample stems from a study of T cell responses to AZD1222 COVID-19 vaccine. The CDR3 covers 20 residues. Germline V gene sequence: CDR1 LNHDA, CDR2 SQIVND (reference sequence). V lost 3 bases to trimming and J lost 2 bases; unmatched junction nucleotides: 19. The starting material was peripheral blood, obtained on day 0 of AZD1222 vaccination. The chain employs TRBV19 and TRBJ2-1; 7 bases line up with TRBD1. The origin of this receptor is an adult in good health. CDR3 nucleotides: TGTGCCAGTAGTATTATGGACTTGGGGACAGCCGCTCTTCCCTACAATGAGCAGTTCTTC. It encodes CASSIMDLGTAALPYNEQFF.